These T cell receptor beta chains were read from a single sample in a study of blood T cell repertoires in COVID-19. Measured with immunoSEQ multiplex PCR; TCRdb has only the in-frame clones, and not every one. Of about 130,000 clones listed, about 88% are singletons. Sequences were obtained from peripheral blood. The receptors stem from a man between 50 and 59 years old with active COVID-19. The CDR3 runs from the conserved cysteine through the conserved F or W. The order of the fields is V gene, J gene, D gene, clone size, CDR3 DNA, CDR3 protein. D genes are given only for firm matches. Rows may omit the clone size; those that give it use once, few, many or a size class.

>TRBV5-1|TRBJ2-3|TRBD2|-
TGCGCCAGCAGCTCTGGGCGGACTAGCGGGGTCACAGATACGCAGTATTTT
CASSSGRTSGVTDTQYF
>TRBV19|TRBJ1-1|-|-
TGTGCCAGTAGTCCCGGGCGGACAAACACTGAAGCTTTCTTT
CASSPGRTNTEAFF
>TRBV5-1|TRBJ2-2|-|few
TGCGCCAGCAGCTTGGGGGCATTTCTTAGTGAAACCGGGGAGCTGTTTTTT
CASSLGAFLSETGELFF
>TRBV4-2|TRBJ1-2|-|few
TGTGCCAGCAGCCAAGGTCGCAATGCGGGGGCCTATGGCTACACCTTC
CASSQGRNAGAYGYTF
>TRBV5-6|TRBJ1-3|-|-
TGTGCCAGCAGCTTTCAGGGTGCCTCTGGAAACACCATATATTTT
CASSFQGASGNTIYF
>TRBV6-4|TRBJ2-1|TRBD2|once
TGTGCCAGCAGTGAAAAGCGGGGGGATGAGCAGTTCTTC
CASSEKRGDEQFF
>TRBV5-8|TRBJ2-1|-|-
TGTGCCAGCATGGGCAAGAGCTCCTACAATGAGCAGTTCTTC
CASMGKSSYNEQFF
>TRBV13|TRBJ2-1|-|-
TGTGCCAGCAGCTGGTACAGTGCTCGCTCCTACAATGAGCAGTTCTTC
CASSWYSARSYNEQFF
>TRBV19|TRBJ2-1|-|-
TGTGCCAGTAGTATAGAACTAGTCCCGGAATACTTCTCCTACAATGAGCAGTTCTTC
CASSIELVPEYFSYNEQFF
>TRBV6-1|TRBJ1-3|-|-
TGTGCCAGCAGTGAAGTTTATGGAAACACCATATATTTT
CASSEVYGNTIYF
>TRBV7-9|TRBJ1-2|-|-
TGTGCCAGCAGCCCTCGGGGTAACTATGGCTACACCTTC
CASSPRGNYGYTF
>TRBV7-8|TRBJ2-4|TRBD2|-
TGTGCCAGCCGAAATCTGAGCGGGGAAAACATTCAGTACTTC
CASRNLSGENIQYF
>TRBV5-6|TRBJ2-1|TRBD2|-
TGTGCCAGCAGCCTGGGACTAGCGGGTTTCGTATACAATGAGCAGTTCTTC
CASSLGLAGFVYNEQFF
>TRBV5-1|TRBJ2-3|TRBD2|-
TGCGCCAGCAGCTTTTCGGCCGGGACTAGCGGGAGTCACACAGATACGCAGTATTTT
CASSFSAGTSGSHTDTQYF
>TRBV7-8|TRBJ1-2|-|few
TGTGCCAGCAGCACACCGGGACTAGGGGGCTACACCTTC
CASSTPGLGGYTF
>TRBV25-1|TRBJ1-2|-|-
TGTGCCAGCGGTCCAGGGGCGCGCGGCTACACCTTC
CASGPGARGYTF
>TRBV9|TRBJ1-1|-|-
TGTGCCAGCAGCGTATCCGGGATGGTGGGCACTGAAGCTTTCTTT
CASSVSGMVGTEAFF
>TRBV7-8|TRBJ1-6|-|-
TGTGCCAGCAGCTTAGCCCCGGGAGAGAGCTCCTATAATTCACCCCTCCACTTT
CASSLAPGESSYNSPLHF
>TRBV7-6|TRBJ2-3|TRBD2|-
TGTGCCAGCAGCTTAGAAGCGGGAGGGAGCACAGATACGCAGTATTTT
CASSLEAGGSTDTQYF
>TRBV25-1|TRBJ1-6|TRBD1|-
TGTGCCAGCAGTGGGCAGGGGGAAATTAATTCACCCCTCCACTTT
CASSGQGEINSPLHF
>TRBV28|TRBJ2-3|-|-
TGTGCCAGCTCAGGGGTCGGACAAGACACAGATACGCAGTATTTT
CASSGVGQDTDTQYF
>TRBV13|TRBJ2-5|TRBD1|-
TGTGCCAGCAGCCTTAGCAGGGGCAGGGGGGAGACCCAGTACTTC
CASSLSRGRGETQYF
>TRBV25-1|TRBJ2-1|-|-
TGTGCCAGCAGTGATGGGGTGGGGCTCCCCTACAATGAGCAGTTCTTC
CASSDGVGLPYNEQFF
>TRBV3-1/TRBV3-2|TRBJ1-5|-|once
TGTGCCAGCAGCCAAGCAGGGAACAATCAGCCCCAGCATTTT
CASSQAGNNQPQHF
>TRBV4-1|TRBJ2-3|TRBD1|-
TGCGCCAGCAGCCCCCGGACAGGGGGCTTCACAGATACGCAGTATTTT
CASSPRTGGFTDTQYF
>TRBV5-1|TRBJ1-1|-|-
TGCGCCAGCAGCTTACGTCCTGCAGGTACCAACACTGAAGCTTTCTTT
CASSLRPAGTNTEAFF
>TRBV5-4|TRBJ2-1|TRBD2|-
TGTGCCAGCAACGGGGGGACGGACCGTTTTGGGGAGCAGTTCTTC
CASNGGTDRFGEQFF
>TRBV6-5|TRBJ1-6|TRBD1|-
TGTGCCAGCAGTCCAAACAGGGGTCTAAATTCACCCCTCCACTTT
CASSPNRGLNSPLHF